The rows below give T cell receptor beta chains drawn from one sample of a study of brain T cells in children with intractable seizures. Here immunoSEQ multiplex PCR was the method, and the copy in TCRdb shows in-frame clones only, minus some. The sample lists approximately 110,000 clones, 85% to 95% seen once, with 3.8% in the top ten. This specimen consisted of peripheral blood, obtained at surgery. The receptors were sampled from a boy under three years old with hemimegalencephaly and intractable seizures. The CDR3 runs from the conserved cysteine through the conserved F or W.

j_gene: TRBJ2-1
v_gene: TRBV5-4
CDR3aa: CASSLSWGEQFF

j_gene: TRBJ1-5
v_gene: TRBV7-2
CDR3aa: CASSLNDRESNQPQHF

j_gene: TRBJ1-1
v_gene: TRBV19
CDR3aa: CASSTRTGHTEAFF

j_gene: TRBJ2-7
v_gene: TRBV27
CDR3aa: CASSLWGGPHEQYF

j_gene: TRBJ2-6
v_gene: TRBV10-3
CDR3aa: CAISESGARANVLTF

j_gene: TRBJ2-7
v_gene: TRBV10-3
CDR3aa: CAISWTSGIYEQYF

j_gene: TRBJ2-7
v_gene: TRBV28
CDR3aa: CASSYGAYGDEQYF

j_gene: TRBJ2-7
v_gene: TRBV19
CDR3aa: CASSMSGSRPYEQYF

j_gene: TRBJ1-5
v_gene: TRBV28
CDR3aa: CASSFTVEEHF

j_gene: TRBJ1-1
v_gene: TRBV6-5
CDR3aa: CASSPWGRGTEAFF

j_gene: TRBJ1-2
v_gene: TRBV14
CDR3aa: CASSQWGGSDFDGYTF

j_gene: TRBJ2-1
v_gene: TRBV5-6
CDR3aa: CASSAARDRVRDEQFF

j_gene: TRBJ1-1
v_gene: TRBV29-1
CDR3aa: CSVYRGGGTEAFF

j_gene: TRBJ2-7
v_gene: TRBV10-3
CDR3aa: CAISEWIGRDGSYEQYF

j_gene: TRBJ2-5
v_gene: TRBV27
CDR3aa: CASSPPENLAGGPGETQYF

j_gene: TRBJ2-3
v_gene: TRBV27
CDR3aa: CASSLGVRTSTDTQYF

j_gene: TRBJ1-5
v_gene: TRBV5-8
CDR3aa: CASSLGVGRDQPQHF

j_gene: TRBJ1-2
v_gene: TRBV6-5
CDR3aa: CASSGSTRGHYGYTF

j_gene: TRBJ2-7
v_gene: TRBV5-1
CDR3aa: CASSRTPLEQYF

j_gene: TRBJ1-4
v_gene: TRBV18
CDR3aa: CASSPLSGGPQKLFF

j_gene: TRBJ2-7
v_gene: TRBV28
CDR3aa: CASSPHGPGGPRDRTYEQYF

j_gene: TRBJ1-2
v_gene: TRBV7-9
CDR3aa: CASSPRAQGNYGYTF

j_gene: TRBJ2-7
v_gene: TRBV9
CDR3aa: CASSVGDGGSYEQYF

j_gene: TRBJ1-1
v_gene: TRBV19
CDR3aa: CASSIGGGSRLNTEAFF

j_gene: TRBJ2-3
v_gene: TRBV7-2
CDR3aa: CASERIGADTQYF

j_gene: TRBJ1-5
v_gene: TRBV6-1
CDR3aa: CASSDTGGQPQHF

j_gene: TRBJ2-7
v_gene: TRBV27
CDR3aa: CASSTPTGGSRQYF

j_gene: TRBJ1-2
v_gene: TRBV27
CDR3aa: CATHRRDGYTF

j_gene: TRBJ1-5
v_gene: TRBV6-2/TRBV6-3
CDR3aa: CASSYCPHWENQPQHF

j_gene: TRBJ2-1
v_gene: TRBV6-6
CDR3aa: CASSPLGPSSYNEQFF

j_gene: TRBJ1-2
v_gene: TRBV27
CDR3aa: CASSPLRQIGYGYTF

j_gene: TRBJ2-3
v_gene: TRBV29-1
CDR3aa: CSVEGSSTSSDTQYF

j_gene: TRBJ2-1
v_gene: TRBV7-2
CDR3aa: CASSPQGARANEQFF

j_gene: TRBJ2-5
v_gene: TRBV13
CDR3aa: CASSLNNRRAPQETQYF

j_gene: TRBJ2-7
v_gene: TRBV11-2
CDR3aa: CASSLLVHEQYF

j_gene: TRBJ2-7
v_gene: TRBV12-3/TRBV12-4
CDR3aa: CASQREISYEQYF

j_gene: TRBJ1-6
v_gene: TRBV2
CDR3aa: CASSDSSYNSPLHF